This TCR beta chain was documented in a study of blood T cell repertoires in COVID-19. At the level of the study: There were acute and convalescent COVID-19 samples, and they came from the United States, Italy and Spain. T cells, B-cell-depleted T cells, or PBMCs supplied cDNA or gDNA.

The method was immunoSEQ multiplex PCR; TCRdb's version includes in-frame clones alone and lacks a portion of them. The sample holds 220,000 or so clones, around 83% seen once. Recruits, aged roughly 18 to 89 years, lived in under 25 US areas. The CDR3 sequence is 16 residues long. The germline V gene has CDR1 SGDLS and CDR2 YYNGEE. Trimming removed 3 bases from V and 5 bases from J, with 18 bases in between. Sequenced material: PBMCs or T cells enriched from blood (not recorded which). The chain couples TRBV9 to TRBJ2-1, with D unresolved. The TCR sequence derives from a woman in her forties who had recovered from COVID-19. For the CDR3, the DNA is TGTGCCAGCAGCGCTCAGACAAAAGCTAACGACAATGAGCAGTTCTTC. As protein: CASSAQTKANDNEQFF.